The clone carrying this TCR beta chain is deemed medium-sized. As yet, its antigen is unknown. The V and J ends lost 1 base and 2 bases respectively, with 14 bases between them. Per the germline V gene, CDR1 is LGHNA and CDR2 is YSLEER. This CDR3 region has 16 residues. The sample comes from a study of circulating CD8 cells and anti-PD-1 response in melanoma. Whole-study findings and limits: Clonotype sharing was highest between DPOS and TIGIT subsets.

From live CD3+CD8+TCRalphabeta+ cells, four PD-1 and/or TIGIT subsets were sorted. Each library started from about 15 ng of total RNA using the QIAseq Immune Repertoire TCR panel. Each CDR3 protein is one row after TCRdb ran MiXCR on the reads. In the table there are around 490 distinct CDR3 sequences, under 8.5% of which are singletons. The sequence was obtained from a human donor with melanoma. This sample comprised CD8+ T cells from PBMCs, obtained at baseline or after one month of anti-PD-1 therapy (not recorded which). The V gene is TRBV4-3, the J gene TRBJ2-5, with no clear D. CDR3 bases: TGCGCCAGCAGCCAAGGGGTATCGAGCCCACAAGAGACCCAGTACTTC. This sequence encodes CASSQGVSSPQETQYF.